This T cell receptor beta chain was recovered during a study of cytomegalovirus exposure and HLA in healthy donors. Study-wide background: Earlier results showed approximately 120 million unique TCR beta sequences derived from roughly 180 million T cells.

There are 13 residues in the CDR3. Trimming took off 6 bases at V and 7 bases at J, with 14 bases between the two ends. The V gene's germline CDR1 is ENHRY and CDR2 SYGVKD. The PCR was carried out with 60 Vbeta primers and 13 Jbeta primers. Clones were read by immunoSEQ multiplex PCR, and TCRdb kept only the in-frame ones, dropping some. This sample yields 75,000 to 90,000 clones, of which roughly 79% are seen a single time; less than 6% belongs to the top ten. Study findings and constraints: It was assumed in the presence/absence analyses that sequencing depth was roughly uniform across donors. A few CMV-associated chains were confirmed in vitro to be specific for CMV antigens.

A note on this clone: No antigen is known for it.

While unrecorded immune exposures were likely, the donors were nominally healthy when sampled. The rearrangement links TRBV10-3 to TRBJ2-3; weak D call: TRBD1 (6 bases). The origin of this receptor is a male donor in good health and CMV-seropositive. The sample comprised PBMCs. The CDR3 sequence: CAIRGTSIYTQYF. DNA of the CDR3: TGTGCCATCAGAGGGACATCGATTTATACGCAGTATTTT.